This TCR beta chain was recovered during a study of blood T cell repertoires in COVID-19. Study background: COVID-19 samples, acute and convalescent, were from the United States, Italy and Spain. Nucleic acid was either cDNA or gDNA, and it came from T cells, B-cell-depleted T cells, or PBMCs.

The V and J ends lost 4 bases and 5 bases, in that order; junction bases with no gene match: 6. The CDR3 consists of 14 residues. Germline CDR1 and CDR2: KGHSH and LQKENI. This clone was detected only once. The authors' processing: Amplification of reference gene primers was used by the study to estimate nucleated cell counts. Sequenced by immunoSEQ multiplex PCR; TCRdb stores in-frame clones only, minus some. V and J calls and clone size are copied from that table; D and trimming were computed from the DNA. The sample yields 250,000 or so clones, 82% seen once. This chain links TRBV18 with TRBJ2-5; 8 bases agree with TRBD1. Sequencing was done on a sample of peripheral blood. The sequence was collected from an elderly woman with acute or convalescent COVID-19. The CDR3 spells CASSLRTGLETQYF. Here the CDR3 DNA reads TGTGCCAGCTCACTCCGGACAGGGCTGGAGACCCAGTACTTC. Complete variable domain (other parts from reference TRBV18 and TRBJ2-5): NAGVMQNPRHLVRRRGQEARLRCSPMKGHSHVYWYRQLPEEGLKFMVYLQKENIIDESGMPKERFSAEFPKEGPSILRIQQVVRGDSAAYFCASSLRTGLETQYFGPGTRLLVL.